This T cell receptor (beta chain) is from a study of tumour-infiltrating T cells in Burkitt lymphoma. CDR1 and CDR2 (germline): SGHVS, FNYEAQ. CDR3 length: 12 residues. V was cut by 5 bases and J by 3 bases, with 8 bases left in between. Only in-frame clones appear in the TCRdb table, and some are missing; sequencing was by immunoSEQ multiplex PCR. The sample carries more than 1,500 clones, about 15% recorded once. The clonotype was recovered from a human donor with diffuse large B-cell lymphoma. What was sequenced was tumor tissue. The chain employs TRBV7-6 and TRBJ2-7, with D maybe TRBD1 (5 bases). CDR3 in amino acids: CASSDSHYEQYF. Here the CDR3 DNA reads TGTGCCAGCAGCGACAGCCACTACGAGCAGTACTTC.